This T cell receptor beta chain was identified in a study of CD8+ T cells in alopecia areata. General observations from the study: Patients shared TCRs less clearly than mice did, possibly owing to HLA.

This clone is medium-sized by share. Its target is not known. Gene names are mouse gene names. Read data end 4 residues before the CDR3 end; the end is taken from the germline J gene. Within the sample, other DNA sequences also encode this same CDR3. Following extraction, RNA underwent reverse transcription to cDNA, which served as the sequencing template. Data came from immunoSEQ multiplex PCR; TCRdb stores just in-frame clones and leaves some out. Listed for the sample are 2,500 to 3,500 clones, none seen a single time. This CDR3 comprises 14 residues. Germline V lookup: CDR1 FNHDT, CDR2 SITEND (reference sequence). Trimming at V came to 3 bases and at J to 0 bases, leaving 2 bases not matched to a gene. Noted time point: mouse skin 3 weeks after grafting.

V is TRBV19 and J is TRBJ1-2, with TRBD1 identical over 7 bases. The clonotype was recovered from a C3H/HeJ mouse with alopecia areata. The mouse line has the MHC haplotype H2-k. This specimen consisted of skin, obtained at week 3. Incomplete CDR3 DNA: TGTGCCAGCAGTACCGACAGGGCAAACTCC. Protein sequence: CASSTDRANS. The full-length CDR3 reads as CASSTDRANSDYTF.